A single sample is the source of the 4 T cell receptor beta chains below, sequenced in a study of blood T cell repertoires in COVID-19. Repertoires were generated with immunoSEQ multiplex PCR, while TCRdb's copy carries only in-frame clones and drops some. The repertoire consists of about 220,000 clones, with approximately 80% occurring once and the leading ten covering about 5.1%. Source material: peripheral blood. The receptor source for this set is a woman aged 55-69 years who had recovered from COVID-19.

The rearrangement uses TRBV25-1 and TRBJ1-1; a possible D gene is TRBD1 (5 bases). Between the trimmed V and J ends, which lost 7 bases and 2 bases, there was a span of 11 bases. The CDR3 length is 13 residues. Looked up from germline, CDR1 is MGHDK and CDR2 is SYGVNS. CDR3 residues: CASTTETNTEAFF. The CDR3 region has the DNA TGTGCCAGCACGACAGAAACCAACACTGAAGCTTTCTTT.

CDR3 nucleotides: TGTGCCACCAGCAGAGATGCAGGGCCTCAAGAGACCCAGTACTTC. Protein: CATSRDAGPQETQYF. This rearrangement joins TRBV15 to TRBJ2-5; D may be TRBD1 (5 bases). The CDR3 is made up of 15 amino acids. Germline lookup yields CDR1 LNHNV and CDR2 YYDKDF (reference sequence). V dropped 0 bases and J dropped 2 bases, with 10 bases sitting between them.

The chain uses TRBV7-3 and TRBJ2-1; possibly TRBD1 for D (5 bases). V shed 0 bases and J shed 8 bases, with 11 bases lying between them. The germline gives CDR1 SGHTA, CDR2 FQGTGA. The CDR3 consists of 14 residues. The CDR3 loop reads CASSLTPGPHEQFF. For the CDR3, the DNA is TGTGCCAGCAGCTTAACGCCAGGGCCCCATGAGCAGTTCTTC.

The chain carries TRBV9 and TRBJ2-5; 7 bases fit TRBD1. The CDR3 has 16 residues. Per the germline V gene, CDR1 is SGDLS and CDR2 is YYNGEE. Trimming cost V 4 bases and J 5 bases; bases outside gene matches: 14. CDR3 nucleotide sequence: TGTGCCAGCAGCACCCGACAGGGTACAACCTTGGAGACCCAGTACTTC. It translates to CASSTRQGTTLETQYF.